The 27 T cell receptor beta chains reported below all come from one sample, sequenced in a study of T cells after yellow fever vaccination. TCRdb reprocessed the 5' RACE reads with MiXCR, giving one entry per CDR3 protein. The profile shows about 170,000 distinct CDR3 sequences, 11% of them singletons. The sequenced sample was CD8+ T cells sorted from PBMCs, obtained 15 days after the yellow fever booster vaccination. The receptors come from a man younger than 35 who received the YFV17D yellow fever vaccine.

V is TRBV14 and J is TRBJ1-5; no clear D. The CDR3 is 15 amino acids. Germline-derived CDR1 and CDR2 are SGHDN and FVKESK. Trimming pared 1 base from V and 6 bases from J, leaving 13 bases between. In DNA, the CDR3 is TGTGCCAGCAGCCAAGTACACGGAATGGGTCAGCCCCAGCATTTT. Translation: CASSQVHGMGQPQHF.

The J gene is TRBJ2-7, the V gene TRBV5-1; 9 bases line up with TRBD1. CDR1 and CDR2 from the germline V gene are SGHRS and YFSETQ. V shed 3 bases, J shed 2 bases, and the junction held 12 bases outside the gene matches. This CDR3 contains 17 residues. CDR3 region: CASSSHLGTGLTYEQYV. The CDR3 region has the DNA TGCGCCAGCAGCTCCCATTTGGGGACAGGGCTCACCTACGAGCAGTACGTC.

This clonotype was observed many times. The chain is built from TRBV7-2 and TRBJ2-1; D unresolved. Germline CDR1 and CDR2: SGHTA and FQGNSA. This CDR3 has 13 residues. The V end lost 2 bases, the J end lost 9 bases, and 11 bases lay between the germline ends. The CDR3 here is CASSLTPSGEQFF. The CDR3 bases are TGTGCCAGCAGCTTAACCCCCTCGGGTGAGCAGTTCTTC.

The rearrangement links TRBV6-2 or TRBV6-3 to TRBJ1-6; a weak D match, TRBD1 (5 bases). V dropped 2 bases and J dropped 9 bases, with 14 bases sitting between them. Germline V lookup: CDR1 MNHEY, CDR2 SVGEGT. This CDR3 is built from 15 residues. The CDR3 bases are TGTGCCAGCAGTTACGTCCAGGGATCGGGTTCACCCCTCCACTTT. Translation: CASSYVQGSGSPLHF.

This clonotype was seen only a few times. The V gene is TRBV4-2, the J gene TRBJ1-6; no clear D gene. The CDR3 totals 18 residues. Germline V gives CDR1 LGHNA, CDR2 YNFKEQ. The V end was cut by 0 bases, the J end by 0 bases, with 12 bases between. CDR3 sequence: CASSQEDALSSYNSPLHF. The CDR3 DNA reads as TGTGCCAGCAGCCAAGAGGACGCCTTGAGCTCCTATAATTCACCCCTCCACTTT.

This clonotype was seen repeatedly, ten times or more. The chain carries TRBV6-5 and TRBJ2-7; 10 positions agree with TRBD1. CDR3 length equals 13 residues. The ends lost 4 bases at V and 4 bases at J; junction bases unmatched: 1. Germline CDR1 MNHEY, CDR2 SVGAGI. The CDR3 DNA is TGTGCCAGCAGTTTGGGACAGGGGTACGAGCAGTACGTC. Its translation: CASSLGQGYEQYV.

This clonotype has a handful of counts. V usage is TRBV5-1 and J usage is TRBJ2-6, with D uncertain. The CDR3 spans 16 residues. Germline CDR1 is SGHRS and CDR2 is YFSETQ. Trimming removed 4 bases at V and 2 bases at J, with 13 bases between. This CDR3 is CASSHFEWTGANVLTF. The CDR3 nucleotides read TGCGCCAGCAGCCACTTTGAGTGGACTGGGGCCAACGTCCTGACTTTC.

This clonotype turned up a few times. The CDR3 spells CASRPFGGRADTQYF. Here the CDR3 DNA reads TGTGCCAGCAGACCCTTTGGCGGGCGGGCAGATACGCAGTATTTT. The genes are TRBV11-2 and TRBJ2-3; a possible D gene is TRBD2 (5 bases). The CDR3 is 15 amino acids. The V gene lost 6 bases and the J gene lost 4 bases, with 17 bases spanning the gap. Germline values: CDR1 SGHAT, CDR2 FQNNGV.

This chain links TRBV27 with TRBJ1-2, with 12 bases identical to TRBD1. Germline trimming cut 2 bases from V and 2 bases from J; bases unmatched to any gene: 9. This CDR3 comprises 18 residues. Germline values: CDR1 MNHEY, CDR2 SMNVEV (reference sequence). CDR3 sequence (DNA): TGTGCCAGCAGTTTAATCAGGGACAGGGGGCCTAAGAACTATGGCTACACCTTC. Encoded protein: CASSLIRDRGPKNYGYTF.

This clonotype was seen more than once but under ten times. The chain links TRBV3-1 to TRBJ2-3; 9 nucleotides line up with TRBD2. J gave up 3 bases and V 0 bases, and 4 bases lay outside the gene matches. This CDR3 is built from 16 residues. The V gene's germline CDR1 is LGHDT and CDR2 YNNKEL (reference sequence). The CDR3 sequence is CASSQDPGLATDTQYF. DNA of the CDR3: TGTGCCAGCAGCCAAGATCCCGGACTAGCGACAGATACGCAGTATTTT.

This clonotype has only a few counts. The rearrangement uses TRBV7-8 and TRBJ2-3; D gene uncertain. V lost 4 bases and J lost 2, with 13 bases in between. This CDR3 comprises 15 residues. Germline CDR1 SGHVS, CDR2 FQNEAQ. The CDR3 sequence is CASSSLGGNTDTQYF. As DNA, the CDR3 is TGTGCCAGCAGCTCCCTTGGTGGCAACACAGATACGCAGTATTTT.

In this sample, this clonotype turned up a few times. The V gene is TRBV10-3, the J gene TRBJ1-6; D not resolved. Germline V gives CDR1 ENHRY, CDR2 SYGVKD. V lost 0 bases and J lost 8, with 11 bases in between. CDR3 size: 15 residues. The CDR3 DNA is TGTGCCATCAGTGAGTCTAGTGTGGGGTATTCACCCCTCCACTTT. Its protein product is CAISESSVGYSPLHF.

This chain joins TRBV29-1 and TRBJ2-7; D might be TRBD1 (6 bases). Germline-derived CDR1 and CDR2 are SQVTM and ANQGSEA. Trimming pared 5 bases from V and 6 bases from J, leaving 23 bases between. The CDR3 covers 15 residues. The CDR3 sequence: CSVLPGAGAAGEQYF. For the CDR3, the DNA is TGCAGCGTTTTGCCAGGGGCTGGGGCCGCAGGCGAGCAGTACTTC.

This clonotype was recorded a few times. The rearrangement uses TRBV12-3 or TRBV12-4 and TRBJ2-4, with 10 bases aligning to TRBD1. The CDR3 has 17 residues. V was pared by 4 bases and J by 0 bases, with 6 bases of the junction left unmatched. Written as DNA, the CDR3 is TGTGCCAGCAGTTCCCGGACAGGGGGGTTAGCCAAAAACATTCAGTACTTC. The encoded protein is CASSSRTGGLAKNIQYF.

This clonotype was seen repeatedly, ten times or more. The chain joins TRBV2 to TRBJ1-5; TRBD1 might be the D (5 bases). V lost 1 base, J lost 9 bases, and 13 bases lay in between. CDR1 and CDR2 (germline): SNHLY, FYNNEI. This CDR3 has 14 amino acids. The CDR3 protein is CASSEEAGPPPQHF. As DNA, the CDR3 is TGTGCCAGCAGTGAAGAGGCGGGGCCCCCGCCCCAGCATTTT.

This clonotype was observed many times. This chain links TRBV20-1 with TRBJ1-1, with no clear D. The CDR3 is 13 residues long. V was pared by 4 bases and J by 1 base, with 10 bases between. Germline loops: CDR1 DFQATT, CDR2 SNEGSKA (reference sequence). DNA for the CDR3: TGCAGTGCTACGAAAAGAGGGAACACTGAAGCTTTCTTT. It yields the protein CSATKRGNTEAFF.

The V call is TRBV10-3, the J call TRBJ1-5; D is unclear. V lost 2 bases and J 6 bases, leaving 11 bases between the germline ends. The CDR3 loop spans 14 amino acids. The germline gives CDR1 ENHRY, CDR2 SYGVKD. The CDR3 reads CAISEPGRSQPQHF. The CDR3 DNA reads TGTGCCATCAGTGAGCCGGGCCGCAGTCAGCCCCAGCATTTT.

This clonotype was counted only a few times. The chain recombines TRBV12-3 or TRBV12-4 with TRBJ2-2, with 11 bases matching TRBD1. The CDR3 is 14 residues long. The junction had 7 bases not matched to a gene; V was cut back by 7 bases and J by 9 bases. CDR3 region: CASNPGQGDRELFF. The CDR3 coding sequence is TGTGCCAGCAATCCGGGACAGGGGGACCGGGAGCTGTTTTTT.

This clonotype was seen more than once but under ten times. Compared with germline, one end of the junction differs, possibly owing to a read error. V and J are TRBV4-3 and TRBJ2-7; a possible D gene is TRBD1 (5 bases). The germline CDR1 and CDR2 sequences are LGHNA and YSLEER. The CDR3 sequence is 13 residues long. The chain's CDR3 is CARSQFRVGEQYF. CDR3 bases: TGCGCCAGAAGCCAGTTCAGGGTCGGCGAGCAGTACTTC.

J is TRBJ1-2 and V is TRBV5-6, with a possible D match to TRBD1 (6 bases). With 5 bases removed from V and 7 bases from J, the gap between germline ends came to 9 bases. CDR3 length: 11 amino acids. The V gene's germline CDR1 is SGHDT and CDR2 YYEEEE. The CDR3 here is CASSLDSGYTF. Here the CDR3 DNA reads TGTGCCAGCAGTCTGGACAGTGGCTACACCTTC.

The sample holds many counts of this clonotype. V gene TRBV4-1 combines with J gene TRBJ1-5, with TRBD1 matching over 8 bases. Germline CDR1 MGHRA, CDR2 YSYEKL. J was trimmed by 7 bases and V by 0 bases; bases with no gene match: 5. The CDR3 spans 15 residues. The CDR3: CASSQESGGAQPQHF. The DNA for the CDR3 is TGCGCCAGCAGCCAAGAATCAGGGGGCGCACAGCCCCAGCATTTT.

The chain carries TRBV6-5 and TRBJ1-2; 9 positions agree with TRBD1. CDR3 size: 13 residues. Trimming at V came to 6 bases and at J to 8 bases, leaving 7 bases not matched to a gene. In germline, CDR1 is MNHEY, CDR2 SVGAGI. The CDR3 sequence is CASSQGQGIGYTF. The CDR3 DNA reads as TGTGCCAGCAGCCAAGGACAGGGGATAGGCTACACCTTC.

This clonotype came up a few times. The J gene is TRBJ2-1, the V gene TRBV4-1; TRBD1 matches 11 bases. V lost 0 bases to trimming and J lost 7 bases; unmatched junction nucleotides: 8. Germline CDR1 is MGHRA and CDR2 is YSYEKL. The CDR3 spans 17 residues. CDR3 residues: CASSQEPGTGGRNEQFF. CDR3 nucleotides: TGCGCCAGCAGCCAAGAGCCAGGGACAGGGGGTAGGAATGAGCAGTTCTTC.

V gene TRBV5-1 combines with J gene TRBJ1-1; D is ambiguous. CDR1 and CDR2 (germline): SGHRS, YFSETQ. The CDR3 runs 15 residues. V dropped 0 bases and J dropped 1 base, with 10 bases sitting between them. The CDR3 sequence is CASSLVPPGNTEAFF. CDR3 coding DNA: TGCGCCAGCAGCTTGGTGCCTCCGGGGAACACTGAAGCTTTCTTT.

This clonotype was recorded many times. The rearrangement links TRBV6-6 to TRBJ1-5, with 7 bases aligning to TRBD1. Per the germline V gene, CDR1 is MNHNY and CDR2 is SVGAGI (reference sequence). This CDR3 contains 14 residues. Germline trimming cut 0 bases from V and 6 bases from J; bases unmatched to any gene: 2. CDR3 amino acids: CASSYSPGGQPQHF. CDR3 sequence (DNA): TGTGCCAGCAGTTACTCTCCAGGGGGTCAGCCCCAGCATTTT.

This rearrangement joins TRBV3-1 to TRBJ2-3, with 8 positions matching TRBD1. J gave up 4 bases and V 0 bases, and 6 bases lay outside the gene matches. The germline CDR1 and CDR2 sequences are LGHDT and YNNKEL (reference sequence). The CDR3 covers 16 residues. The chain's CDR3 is CASSQEWGTGPDTQYF. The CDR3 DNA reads TGTGCCAGCAGCCAAGAATGGGGGACAGGACCAGATACGCAGTATTTT.

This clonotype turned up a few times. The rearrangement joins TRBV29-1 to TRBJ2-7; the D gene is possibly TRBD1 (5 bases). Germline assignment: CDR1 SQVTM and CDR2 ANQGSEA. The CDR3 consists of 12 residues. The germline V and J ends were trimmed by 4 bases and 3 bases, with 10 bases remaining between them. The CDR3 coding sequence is TGCAGCGTTGGAGACAGTGGCTACGAGCAGTACTTC. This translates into CSVGDSGYEQYF.